These 5 T cell receptor beta chains were all obtained from the same sample, sequenced in a study of blood T cells in healthy people across ages (dated by TCRdb to 2015 to 2017). The library was obtained by 5' RACE. Sequenced on an Illumina HiSeq 2500. A second about 7 to 11 cycle PCR used a sample-barcoded 5' primer and a J-beta primer mix. The public reads were quality trimmed at Q25 with fastp and then assembled into clones with MiXCR by TCRdb, keeping productive beta chains. Each entry is one CDR3 protein sequence, shown with its most common DNA and genes. For this sample the table gives around 780,000 distinct CDR3 sequences, of which around a quarter were detected only once. About 3% of the sample lies in the top ten. These data were likewise used in another study, on T cells of mothers and their children.

The sample consisted of blood. The receptors were gathered from a boy under 18 in good health.

This clonotype was seen a single time. This chain joins TRBV10-2 and TRBJ2-5; 11 bases match TRBD2. With V trimmed by 10 bases and J by 2 bases, 9 bases remained unmatched. CDR3 length: 15 residues. CDR1 is WSHSY and CDR2 is SAAADI in the germline V gene. The CDR3 DNA reads as TGCGCCACCAGGGGGACTAGCGGCCTACAAGAGACCCAGTACTTC. It yields the protein CATRGTSGLQETQYF.

The V call is TRBV4-1, the J call TRBJ2-5; D might be TRBD2 (7 bases). V lost 2 bases to trimming and J lost 2 bases, with 18 bases between them. The germline V gene has CDR1 MGHRA and CDR2 YSYEKL. The CDR3 runs to 17 residues. CDR3 nucleotide sequence: TGCGCCAGCAGCCAACTAGGGGAGGGGGGTAAACAAGAGACCCAGTACTTC. Amino acid sequence: CASSQLGEGGKQETQYF.

The chain recombines TRBV28 with TRBJ2-1; 7 bases are a match to TRBD1. With 6 bases clipped from V and 8 bases from J, the junction kept 7 bases outside the gene matches. CDR1 and CDR2 from the germline V gene are MDHEN and SYDVKM. The CDR3 has 13 residues. CDR3 sequence reads: CASRRQGRDEQFF. The DNA for the CDR3 is TGTGCCAGCAGGCGACAGGGAAGGGATGAGCAGTTCTTC.

This chain connects TRBV29-1 to TRBJ2-3, with 7 bases matching TRBD2. There are 15 residues in the CDR3. The V gene end was trimmed by 1 base and the J gene end by 4 bases; junction bases not matched to a gene: 8. Germline assignment: CDR1 SQVTM and CDR2 ANQGSEA. The CDR3 protein is CSVEVTSEQADTQYF. DNA of the CDR3: TGCAGCGTTGAAGTTACTAGCGAACAGGCAGATACGCAGTATTTT.

In its sample, this clonotype was seen a few times. The chain couples TRBV1 to TRBJ2-5; TRBD1 reflects the table's D call only, with no check against the DNA. The tail of the sequence fits TRBJ2-7 better, so the J call may be wrong. TRBV1 is labeled a pseudogene. This CDR3 contains 16 residues. The CDR3 spells CTSRRRTGRRIYEQYF. The DNA for the CDR3 is TGCACCAGCAGACGCCGCACAGGGCGTAGGATCTACGAGCAGTACTTC.